One sample yielded the 29 T cell receptor beta chains listed below, sequenced in a study of cytomegalovirus exposure and HLA in healthy donors. It was with 60 Vbeta and 13 Jbeta primers that the PCR ran. Repertoires were generated with immunoSEQ multiplex PCR, while TCRdb's copy carries only in-frame clones and drops some. The table includes roughly 180,000 clones, approximately 84% detected once. Sequencing was done on a sample of PBMCs. The receptors come from a female donor in good health and CMV-seronegative.

The rearrangement uses TRBV11-3 and TRBJ1-1; TRBD1 might be the D (6 bases). This CDR3 is 15 amino acids long. Germline V gene sequence: CDR1 SGHNT, CDR2 YENEEA. V lost 3 bases and J 6 bases, leaving 17 bases between the germline ends. This chain's CDR3 is CASSFGSQGFAEAFF. DNA of the CDR3: TGTGCCAGCAGCTTCGGTTCGCAGGGGTTCGCTGAAGCTTTCTTT.

Written as DNA, the CDR3 is TGTGCCAGCTCACCCGTCCCGGGACAGGGATCCGAGGAGCAGTACTTC. This translates into CASSPVPGQGSEEQYF. The chain has TRBV18 and TRBJ2-7, with 9 bases that match TRBD1. The germline gives CDR1 KGHSH, CDR2 LQKENI. V lost 3 bases and J lost 7; bases outside the gene matches: 13. CDR3 length equals 16 residues.

The gene calls are TRBV2 and TRBJ2-1; 10 nucleotides line up with TRBD2. Germline assignment: CDR1 SNHLY and CDR2 FYNNEI. This CDR3 has 16 residues. The V segment lost 4 bases and the J segment 2 bases; nucleotides outside the gene matches: 5. CDR3 coding DNA: TGTGCCAGCAGTGCATTAGCGGGGGGAACCTACAATGAGCAGTTCTTC. It is translated as CASSALAGGTYNEQFF.

The chain recombines TRBV5-1 with TRBJ2-5, with a weak D call TRBD1 (5 bases). The DNA end favors TRBJ2-7, so the J call may be wrong. This CDR3 has 15 amino acids. Germline values: CDR1 SGHRS, CDR2 YFSETQ. CDR3 region: CASSLSQGKNYEQYF. For the CDR3, the DNA is TGCGCCAGCAGCCTCTCGCAGGGAAAAAACTACGAGCAGTACTTC.

This clone appeared once. The genes are TRBV11-2 and TRBJ2-1; 10 bases match TRBD2. The germline V gene encodes CDR1 SGHAT and CDR2 FQNNGV. J gave up 6 bases and V 2 bases, and 1 base lay outside the gene matches. The CDR3 runs to 14 residues. The CDR3 loop is CASSLLAGVNEQFF. In DNA, the CDR3 is TGTGCCAGCAGCTTACTAGCGGGAGTCAATGAGCAGTTCTTC. The full variable domain, in which reference TRBV11-2 and TRBJ2-1 provide the parts outside the CDR3, is EAGVAQSPRYKIIEKRQSVAFWCNPISGHATLYWYQQILGQGPKLLIQFQNNGVVDDSQLPKDRFSAERLKGVDSTLKIQPAKLEDSAVYLCASSLLAGVNEQFFGPGTRLTVL.

The chain combines TRBV4-2 with TRBJ1-2; 9 bases line up with TRBD1. V trimming: 1 base; J trimming: 3 bases; junction bases outside the gene matches: 3. The germline gives CDR1 LGHNA, CDR2 YNFKEQ. This CDR3 spans 15 amino acids. The CDR3 here is CASSQATGGDYGYTF. DNA of the CDR3: TGTGCCAGCAGCCAAGCAACAGGGGGCGACTATGGCTACACCTTC.

The CDR3 reads CASRLTGQGGEQFF. CDR3 nucleotide sequence: TGTGCCAGCAGACTAACCGGACAGGGAGGTGAGCAGTTCTTC. This chain joins TRBV6-5 and TRBJ2-1; the match to TRBD1 covers 8 bases. The V gene end was trimmed by 6 bases and the J gene end by 9 bases; junction bases not matched to a gene: 10. CDR3 length: 14 amino acids. CDR1 and CDR2 (germline): MNHEY, SVGAGI.

The rearrangement links TRBV11-3 to TRBJ1-6; 10 nucleotides match TRBD1. Germline V lookup: CDR1 SGHNT, CDR2 YENEEA. Losses at the gene ends were 1 base for V and 6 bases for J; bases not matched to a gene: 9. The CDR3 contains 18 residues. The CDR3 coding sequence is TGTGCCAGCAGCTTAGGTCGATTTTGGGACAGGGGTAATTCACCCCTCCACTTT. Translating it yields CASSLGRFWDRGNSPLHF.

Only a few counts were recorded for this clone. The rearrangement uses TRBV6-1 and TRBJ2-7; 7 bases align to TRBD1. In germline, CDR1 is MNHNS, CDR2 SASEGT. There are 14 residues in the CDR3. With 5 bases clipped from V and 3 bases from J, the junction kept 7 bases outside the gene matches. The DNA of the CDR3 is TGTGCCAGCAGTTCGGGGACAGCCTTCTACGAGCAGTACTTC. Amino acids: CASSSGTAFYEQYF.

This chain connects TRBV28 to TRBJ1-5; D gene ambiguous. The CDR3 contains 12 residues. Deletions cut 3 bases from V and 4 bases from J, with 4 bases between. In germline, CDR1 is MDHEN, CDR2 SYDVKM. CDR3 sequence reads: CASSFINQPQHF. The CDR3 DNA follows: TGTGCCAGCAGTTTTATTAATCAGCCCCAGCATTTT.

The genes are TRBV19 and TRBJ2-3; TRBD1 matches 10 bases. CDR1 LNHDA and CDR2 SQIVND come from the germline V gene (reference sequence). This CDR3 is 13 amino acids long. V lost 5 bases and J lost 6; bases outside the gene matches: 2. CDR3: CASSDRGRDTQYF. The CDR3 DNA is TGTGCCAGTAGTGACAGGGGGCGGGATACGCAGTATTTT.

The chain joins TRBV7-6 to TRBJ2-2; possible D gene TRBD1, 5 bases. There are 18 residues in the CDR3. The V gene's germline CDR1 is SGHVS and CDR2 FNYEAQ. The V end lost 4 bases, the J end lost 1 base, and 19 bases lay between the germline ends. This CDR3 reads CASSSGLGRRQNTGELFF. The CDR3 DNA follows: TGTGCCAGCAGCTCCGGTCTGGGGCGCCGCCAGAACACCGGGGAGCTGTTTTTT. The whole variable domain, filled in from reference TRBV7-6 and TRBJ2-2, reads GAGVSQSPRYKVTKRGQDVALRCDPISGHVSLYWYRQALGQGPEFLTYFNYEAQQDKSGLPNDRFSAERPEGSISTLTIQRTEQRDSAMYRCASSSGLGRRQNTGELFFGEGSRLTVL.

A single count supports this clone. The rearrangement joins TRBV4-3 to TRBJ2-7, with D maybe TRBD1 (5 bases). The CDR3 covers 16 residues. V was shortened by 1 base and J by 1 base, with 14 bases between the two germline ends. Germline CDR1 and CDR2: LGHNA and YSLEER. CDR3 loop: CASSQVRVGDSYEQYF. The CDR3 nucleotides read TGCGCCAGCAGCCAAGTACGCGTAGGGGATTCCTACGAGCAGTACTTC.

The rearrangement uses TRBV15 and TRBJ2-5; tentatively, D is TRBD2 (6 bases). CDR3 length equals 14 residues. Per germline, CDR1 LNHNV and CDR2 YYDKDF (reference sequence). Trimming left V 3 bases short and J 3 bases short, with 11 bases between. The CDR3 nucleotides are TGTGCCACCAGCAGCGCGGGACTCAAAGAGACCCAGTACTTC. Amino acid sequence: CATSSAGLKETQYF.

This chain's CDR3 is CASSLGGGPGEQFF. CDR3 nucleotide sequence: TGTGCCAGCAGTTTAGGGGGAGGGCCTGGTGAGCAGTTCTTC. The chain combines TRBV28 with TRBJ2-1, with 7 bases aligning to TRBD2. Germline V gene sequence: CDR1 MDHEN, CDR2 SYDVKM. The CDR3 extends over 14 amino acids. The trim removed 2 bases at V and 9 bases at J, leaving 7 bases unmatched.

This chain connects TRBV19 to TRBJ2-4, with 12 bases aligning to TRBD2. This CDR3 comprises 16 residues. Germline values: CDR1 LNHDA, CDR2 SQIVND (reference sequence). Trimming cost V 5 bases and J 6 bases; bases outside gene matches: 8. CDR3: CASSQTSGSLGNIQYF. In nucleotides, the CDR3 is TGTGCCAGTAGTCAGACTAGCGGGAGTCTAGGAAACATTCAGTACTTC.

The chain couples TRBV2 to TRBJ2-1, with 11 positions matching TRBD2. V shed 6 bases and J 4 bases; nucleotides not matched to a gene: 14. From germline, CDR1 is SNHLY and CDR2 FYNNEI. The CDR3 covers 18 residues. CDR3 in amino acids: CASRRRPLAGGPYNEQFF. The CDR3 DNA follows: TGTGCCAGCAGACGACGTCCCTTAGCGGGGGGGCCGTACAATGAGCAGTTCTTC.

Details on this clone: Other DNA sequences in the sample encode the same CDR3. The chain uses TRBV5-1 and TRBJ2-7, with 10 bases matching TRBD1. There are 14 residues in the CDR3. Germline CDR1 reads SGHRS; CDR2 reads YFSETQ. V was pared by 0 bases and J by 5 bases, with 2 bases of the junction left unmatched. CDR3 nucleotide sequence: TGCGCCAGCAGCTTGGGGACAGGGGGGGACGAGCAGTACTTC. It is translated as CASSLGTGGDEQYF.

This sequence joins TRBV4-3 and TRBJ2-7; 12 nucleotides line up with TRBD1. J lost 2 bases, V lost 4 bases, and 3 bases had no gene match. CDR1 is LGHNA and CDR2 is YSLEER in the germline V gene. The CDR3 has 15 amino acids. The CDR3 sequence: CASSRGQGAPYEQYF. The CDR3 coding sequence is TGCGCCAGCAGCCGGGGACAGGGGGCTCCCTACGAGCAGTACTTC.

The V call is TRBV2, the J call TRBJ2-7; 7 nucleotides line up with TRBD1. This CDR3 has 14 amino acids. In germline, CDR1 is SNHLY, CDR2 FYNNEI. V trimming: 7 bases; J trimming: 5 bases; junction bases outside the gene matches: 11. In DNA form, the CDR3 reads TGTGCCAGCACCCCGACAGGGAAGCCCCACGAGCAGTACTTC. Amino acid sequence: CASTPTGKPHEQYF.

The chain carries TRBV5-1 and TRBJ2-7; TRBD1 is a possible D gene (6 bases). Between the trimmed V and J ends, which lost 0 bases and 4 bases, there was a span of 14 bases. The CDR3 covers 15 residues. Germline loops: CDR1 SGHRS, CDR2 YFSETQ. For the CDR3, the DNA is TGCGCCAGCAGCTTGGCTACAGGGCTGTCTTACGAGCAGTACTTC. It is translated as CASSLATGLSYEQYF.

CDR3 nucleotide sequence: TGTGCCAGTAGTGGTCTCGGGGGATCGGGAGGCTACACCTTC. Residues: CASSGLGGSGGYTF. The V call is TRBV19, the J call TRBJ1-2; the D gene is possibly TRBD1 (5 bases). Trimming took 5 bases from V and 8 from J, leaving 18 bases between them. The CDR3 loop spans 14 amino acids. Germline V lookup: CDR1 LNHDA, CDR2 SQIVND (reference sequence).

The chain carries TRBV13 and TRBJ2-7; TRBD1 matches at 10 bases. The V segment lost 1 base and the J segment 4 bases; nucleotides outside the gene matches: 4. The CDR3 totals 15 residues. Germline CDR1 reads PRHDT; CDR2 reads FYEKMQ (reference sequence). CDR3 sequence reads: CASSLVRDRGYEQYF. For the CDR3, the DNA is TGTGCCAGCAGCTTAGTTCGGGACAGGGGTTACGAGCAGTACTTC.

The chain links TRBV19 to TRBJ1-6; tentative D call: TRBD1 (6 bases). This CDR3 has 16 amino acids. Germline-derived CDR1 and CDR2 are LNHDA and SQIVND (reference sequence). The V gene lost 7 bases and the J gene lost 8 bases, with 21 bases spanning the gap. CDR3 nucleotides: TGTGCCAGTAATCTCCCGGTGGGGCAGGGGTATTCACCCCTCCACTTT. Protein product: CASNLPVGQGYSPLHF.

The genes are TRBV5-1 and TRBJ1-1, with D perhaps TRBD1 (6 bases). This CDR3 has 15 residues. Germline CDR1 SGHRS, CDR2 YFSETQ. Between the trimmed V and J ends, which lost 4 bases and 4 bases, there was a span of 17 bases. The CDR3 coding sequence is TGCGCCAGCAGCCCCTTCGGGGGAGGGGGCACTGAAGCTTTCTTT. This codes for CASSPFGGGGTEAFF.

The genes are TRBV11-3 and TRBJ2-5; TRBD2 matches 11 bases. Trimming cost V 3 bases and J 1 base; bases outside gene matches: 7. Germline values: CDR1 SGHNT, CDR2 YENEEA. This CDR3 region has 17 residues. The CDR3 nucleotides are TGTGCCAGCAGCTTCTCCGTGCTAGCGGGGGGCCAAGAGACCCAGTACTTC. It yields the protein CASSFSVLAGGQETQYF.

The genes are TRBV7-9 and TRBJ2-1; 7 bases fit TRBD2. Germline assignment: CDR1 SEHNR and CDR2 FQNEAQ (reference sequence). V lost 1 base and J lost 15; bases outside the gene matches: 6. This CDR3 contains 12 residues. The CDR3 protein is CASSLGGTKGFF. The DNA of the CDR3 is TGTGCCAGCAGCTTAGGGGGGACTAAGGGGTTCTTC.

The chain couples TRBV2 to TRBJ1-1; possible D gene TRBD1, 5 bases. CDR3 length: 14 residues. Trimming took 6 bases from V and 1 from J, leaving 12 bases between them. The germline gives CDR1 SNHLY, CDR2 FYNNEI. The DNA of the CDR3 is TGTGCCAGCAGAAATATGGGGCGGAACACTGAAGCTTTCTTT. Its protein product is CASRNMGRNTEAFF.

The genes are TRBV18 and TRBJ1-2; D is ambiguous. This CDR3 is built from 13 residues. CDR1 is KGHSH and CDR2 is LQKENI in the germline V gene. The V end lost 0 bases, the J end lost 8 bases, and 10 bases lay between the germline ends. The CDR3 DNA reads TGTGCCAGCTCACCACCCCCGGGTGTGGGCTACACCTTC. This codes for CASSPPPGVGYTF.